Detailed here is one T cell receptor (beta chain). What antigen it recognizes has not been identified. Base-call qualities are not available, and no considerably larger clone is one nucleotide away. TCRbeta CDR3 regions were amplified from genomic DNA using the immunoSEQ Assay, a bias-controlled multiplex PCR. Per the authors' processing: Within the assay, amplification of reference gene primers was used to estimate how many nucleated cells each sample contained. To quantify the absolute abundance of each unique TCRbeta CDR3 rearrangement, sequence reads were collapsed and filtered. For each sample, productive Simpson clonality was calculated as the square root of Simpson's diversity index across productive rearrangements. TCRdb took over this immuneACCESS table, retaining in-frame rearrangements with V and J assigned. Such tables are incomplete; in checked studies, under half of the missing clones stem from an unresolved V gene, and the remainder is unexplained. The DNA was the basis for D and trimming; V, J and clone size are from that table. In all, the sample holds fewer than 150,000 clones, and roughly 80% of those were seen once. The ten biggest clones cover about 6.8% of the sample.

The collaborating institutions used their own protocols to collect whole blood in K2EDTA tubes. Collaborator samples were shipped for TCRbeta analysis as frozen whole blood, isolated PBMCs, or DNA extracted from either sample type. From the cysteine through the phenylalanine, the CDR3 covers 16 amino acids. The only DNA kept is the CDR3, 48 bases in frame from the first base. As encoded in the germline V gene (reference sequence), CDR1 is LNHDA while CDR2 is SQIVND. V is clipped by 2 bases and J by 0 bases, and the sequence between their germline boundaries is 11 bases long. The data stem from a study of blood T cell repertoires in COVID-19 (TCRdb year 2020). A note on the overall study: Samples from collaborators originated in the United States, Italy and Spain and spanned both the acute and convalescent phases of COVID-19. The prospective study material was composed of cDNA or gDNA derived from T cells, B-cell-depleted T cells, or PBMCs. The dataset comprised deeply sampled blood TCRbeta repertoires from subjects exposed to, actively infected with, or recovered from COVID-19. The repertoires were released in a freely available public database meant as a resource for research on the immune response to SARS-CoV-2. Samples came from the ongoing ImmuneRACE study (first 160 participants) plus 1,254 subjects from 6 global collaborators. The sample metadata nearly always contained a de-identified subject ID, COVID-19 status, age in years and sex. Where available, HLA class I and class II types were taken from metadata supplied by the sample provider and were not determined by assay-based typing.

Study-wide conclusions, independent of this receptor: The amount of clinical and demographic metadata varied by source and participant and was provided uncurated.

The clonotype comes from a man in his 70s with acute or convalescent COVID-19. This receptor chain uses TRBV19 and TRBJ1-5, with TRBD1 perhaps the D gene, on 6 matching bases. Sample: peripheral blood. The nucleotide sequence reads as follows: TGTGCCAGTAGTATATATCAGGGGAATAGCAATCAGCCCCAGCATTTT. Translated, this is CASSIYQGNSNQPQHF.